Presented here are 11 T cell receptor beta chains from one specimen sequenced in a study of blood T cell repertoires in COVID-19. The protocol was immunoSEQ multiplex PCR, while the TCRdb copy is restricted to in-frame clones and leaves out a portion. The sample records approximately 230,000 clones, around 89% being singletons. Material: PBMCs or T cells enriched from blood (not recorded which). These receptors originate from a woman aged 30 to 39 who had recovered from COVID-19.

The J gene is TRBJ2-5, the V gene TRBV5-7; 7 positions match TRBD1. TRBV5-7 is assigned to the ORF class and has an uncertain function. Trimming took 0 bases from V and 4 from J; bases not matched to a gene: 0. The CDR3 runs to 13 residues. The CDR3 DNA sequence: TGTGCCAGCAGCTTGGGACAGGGAGAGACCCAGTACTTC. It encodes CASSLGQGETQYF.

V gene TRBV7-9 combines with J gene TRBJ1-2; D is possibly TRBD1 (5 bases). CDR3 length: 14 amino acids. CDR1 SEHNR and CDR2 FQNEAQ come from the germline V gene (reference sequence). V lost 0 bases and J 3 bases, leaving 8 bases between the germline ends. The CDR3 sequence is CASSLAGPDYGYTF. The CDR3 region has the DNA TGTGCCAGCAGCTTAGCGGGGCCGGACTATGGCTACACCTTC.

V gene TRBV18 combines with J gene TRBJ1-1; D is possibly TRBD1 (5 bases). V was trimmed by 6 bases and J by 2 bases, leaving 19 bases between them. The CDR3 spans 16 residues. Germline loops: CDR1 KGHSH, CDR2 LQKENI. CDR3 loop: CASSPQVGQGNTEAFF. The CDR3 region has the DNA TGTGCCAGCTCCCCTCAAGTAGGTCAGGGCAACACTGAAGCTTTCTTT.

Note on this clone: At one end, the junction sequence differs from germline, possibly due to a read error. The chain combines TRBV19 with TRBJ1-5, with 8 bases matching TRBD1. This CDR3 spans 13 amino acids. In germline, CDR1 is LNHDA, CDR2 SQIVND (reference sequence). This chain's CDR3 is CASNIQGDQPQHF. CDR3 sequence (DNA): TGTGCCAGTAATATACAGGGGGATCAGCCCCAGCATTTT.

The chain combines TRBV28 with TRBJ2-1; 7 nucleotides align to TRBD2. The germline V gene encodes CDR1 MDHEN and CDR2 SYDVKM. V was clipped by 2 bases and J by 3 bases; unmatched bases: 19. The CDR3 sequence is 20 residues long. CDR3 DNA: TGTGCCAGCAGTTTACCCCCCGGGGACCCGGCGGGAGATTTCTACAATGAGCAGTTCTTC. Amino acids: CASSLPPGDPAGDFYNEQFF.

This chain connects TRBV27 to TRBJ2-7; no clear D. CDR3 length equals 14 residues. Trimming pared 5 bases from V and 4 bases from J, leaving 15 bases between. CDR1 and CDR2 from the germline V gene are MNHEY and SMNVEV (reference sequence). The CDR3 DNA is TGTGCCAGCAGTAAACTGGTATTCGCATACGAGCAGTACTTC. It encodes CASSKLVFAYEQYF.

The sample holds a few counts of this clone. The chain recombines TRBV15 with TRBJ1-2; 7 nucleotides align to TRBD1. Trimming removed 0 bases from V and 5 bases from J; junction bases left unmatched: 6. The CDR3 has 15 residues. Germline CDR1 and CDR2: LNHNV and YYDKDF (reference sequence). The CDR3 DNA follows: TGTGCCACCAGCAGAGATCGGGGGACAGAGTATGGCTACACCTTC. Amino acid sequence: CATSRDRGTEYGYTF.

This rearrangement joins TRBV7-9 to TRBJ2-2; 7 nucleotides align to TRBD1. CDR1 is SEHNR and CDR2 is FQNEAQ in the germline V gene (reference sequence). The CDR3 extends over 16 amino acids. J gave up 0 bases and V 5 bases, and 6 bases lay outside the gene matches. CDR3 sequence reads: CASSRPGQSNTGELFF. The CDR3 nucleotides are TGTGCCAGCAGCCGTCCGGGACAGTCGAACACCGGGGAGCTGTTTTTT.

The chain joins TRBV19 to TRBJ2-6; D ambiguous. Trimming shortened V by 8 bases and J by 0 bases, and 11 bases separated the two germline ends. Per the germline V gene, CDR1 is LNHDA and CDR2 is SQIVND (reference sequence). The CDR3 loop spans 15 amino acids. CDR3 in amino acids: CASSYRNSGANVLTF. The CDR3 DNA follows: TGTGCCAGTTCCTACAGAAACTCTGGGGCCAACGTCCTGACTTTC.

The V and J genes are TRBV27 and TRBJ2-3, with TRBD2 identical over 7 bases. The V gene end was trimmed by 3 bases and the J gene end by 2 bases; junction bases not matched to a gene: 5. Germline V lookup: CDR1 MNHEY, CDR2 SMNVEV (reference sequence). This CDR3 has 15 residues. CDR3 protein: CASSLVGGTTDTQYF. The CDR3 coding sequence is TGTGCCAGCAGTTTGGTGGGAGGGACCACAGATACGCAGTATTTT.

The CDR3 region has the DNA TGTGCCAGCAGCATTATTACAGGGGGATACACCGGGGAGCTGTTTTTT. It yields the protein CASSIITGGYTGELFF. The rearrangement joins TRBV5-5 to TRBJ2-2; 8 positions agree with TRBD1. The V gene end was trimmed by 4 bases and the J gene end by 3 bases; junction bases not matched to a gene: 8. Germline-derived CDR1 and CDR2 are SGHKS and YYEKEE (reference sequence). The CDR3 is 16 amino acids.